This T cell receptor (beta chain) was obtained from a study of cytomegalovirus exposure and HLA in healthy donors (dated 2017 in TCRdb). With respect to the entire study: According to an earlier analysis of a few hundred of the donors, some 180 million T cells yielded 90 million to 130 million unique TCR beta sequences and around 280 Gb of sequence data. About 300 gigabases of sequencing data and tens of millions of unique TCR sequences were included in an early release covering several hundred HLA-typed donors. Among the roughly 400 genotyped donors, around 81% belonged to the genetic ancestry cluster associated with self-reported Caucasian donors. The study was designed to test whether signatures of past pathogen exposure could be identified by cataloging public T cell receptors. The T cell repertoires of under 750 subjects were profiled by immunosequencing and related to cytomegalovirus serostatus. A separate validation cohort of 100 to 150 different subjects was used in addition to the 666-subject first cohort. The study combined high-throughput TCR immunosequencing, statistical association of individual TCRs with disease status, and machine learning to predict cytomegalovirus infection status. To study patterns of TCR occurrence, a later analysis re-analyzed previously published TCR beta repertoires from 650 to 750 donors and added high-resolution HLA genotyping. Rather than drawing on any new phenotypic data, the later analysis identified candidate immune exposures from TCR beta sequences and the way those sequences occurred across donors. To decide whether each TCR beta V gene segment behaved as functional or pseudogenic, an earlier analysis of some 600 of the donors relied on high-throughput TCR beta sequencing. Donor age, sex, ethnicity and CMV serostatus were compiled alongside the repertoire data. Genome-wide SNP genotypes for about 55% of the roughly 670 donors were used in a later genetic analysis, which treated that subset as a discovery cohort. Every discovery cohort repertoire had been produced on one sequencing platform. Class I and class II HLA loci were covered by the typing at four-digit resolution. The number of donors typed differed by locus, with about 629-640 for A, B, C, DRB1 and DQB1, roughly 520 for DQA1, 600 to 610 for DPA1, and 450 to 480 for DPB1. Roughly five DR-DQ haplotypes were treated as single units for association and clustering because of strong linkage in the cohort. Among 398 genotyped donors of the cohort, an average of around 240,000 unique TCR beta nucleotide sequences were sequenced per donor, roughly 18% of them non-productive. What the study reported, not specific to this receptor: The presence/absence analyses assumed that sequencing depth was roughly uniform across donors, and that assumption may not be true. Correlated functional status among segregating V segments might reflect linkage disequilibrium, but an unknown experimental factor could not be ruled out. While some public TCRs were present in many individuals, most TCR sequences turned up only very rarely across donors. According to a later analysis, parvovirus B19, influenza, CMV and Epstein-Barr virus appeared linked to several top co-occurrence clusters. According to a later genetic analysis, donors in an Asian-associated ancestry cluster had fewer N-insertions in productive TCRs than the approximately 610-donor mean. An earlier analysis of several hundred of the donors showed that most TCR beta V segments appeared in productive rearrangements either about 87% or about 30% of the time, which broadly matched IMGT annotations. The cohort was sequenced for TCR beta chains only, and without alpha or paired-chain data the features that could be detected were limited. Immune exposure information for the cohort was limited to CMV serostatus. In a later analysis, most CMV-associated TCR beta chains were found to appear HLA-restricted, with HLA associations seemingly driven largely by CMV exposure. A further reported finding was that TCR beta sequences accurately predicted the HLA-A and HLA-B alleles for most subjects in the first cohort. Because HLA typing was missing for some donors at each locus, association tests included only the typed subset. In the study, about 150 TCR beta chains were listed as associated with cytomegalovirus. It was suggested by the authors that the approach could potentially be generalized to other disease states and immunological phenotypes. V-gene and J-gene trimming of TCR beta chains was associated with a missense DCLRE1C variant in a later genetic analysis, and the association was replicated in an independent cohort. In a later analysis, HLA-associated TCR beta chains showed more clonal expansion and lower generation probabilities than non-associated chains that were equally common. Because counts were too low, approximately 18 rarely observed V segments, including chromosome 9 orphons, were excluded from the earlier analysis of 500 to 700 of the donors. According to a later analysis, TCR association rates differed among HLA loci, with DRB1 alleles showing the most associated TCRs and HLA-C alleles showing the fewest. In a later analysis, 16,951 TCR beta sequences were associated with specific HLA alleles at a false discovery rate of 0.05. A cluster of highly shared sequence variants was judged likely to be a technical artifact of the sequencing pipeline. Strong co-occurrence of HLA alleles, especially DR and DQ, made assigning TCR associations to individual alleles difficult. In both the original and validation cohorts, the classifier was reported to diagnose cytomegalovirus status with high specificity and sensitivity. In vitro tests confirmed that a few of the cytomegalovirus-associated TCR beta chains recognize cytomegalovirus antigens.

In total, over 600 healthy bone marrow donors made up the cohort. At the time of sampling, every cohort member was nominally healthy, though immune exposures that went unrecorded were likely present. The donor tested CMV seropositive, placing the donor among the 250 to 350 seropositive members of the cohort. Each donor provided a peripheral blood sample, and peripheral blood mononuclear cells were used for TCR beta sequencing. The Qiagen DNeasy Blood Extraction Kit was used to extract genomic DNA from the blood cell samples. In the case of this clone: The clone's antigen remains unknown. No quality values exist for individual bases; no much larger clone is one base distant.

Libraries were prepared through the immunoSEQ multiplex PCR assay. A mixture of 60 forward primers for TCR Vbeta segments and 13 reverse primers for TCR Jbeta segments was used in the multiplex PCR. A multiplex PCR assay on genomic DNA amplified the CDR3 region of rearranged TCR beta genes. The Illumina HiSeq System was used to sequence the amplified TCR beta libraries as 87-base-pair reads. Per the source publication's procedure: In a later analysis, tens of millions of unique TCR beta chains were counted across the 666 repertoires, and around 11 million of these chains were shared by at least two donors. Raw reads were error-corrected and collapsed into unique sequences by a nearest-neighbor algorithm in which closely related sequences were merged to remove PCR and sequencing errors. Alignment of CDR3 sequences to IMGT reference sequences was used to assign V, D and J gene segments. For a sequence to be retained, at least a six-nucleotide match to both a V gene segment and a J gene segment was required. Rearrangements were classified as productive when the CDR3 lacked stop codons and remained in frame with V and J, and all other rearrangements were classified as non-productive. CDR3 was defined according to IMGT convention as the region running from the second conserved V-encoded cysteine to the conserved J-encoded phenylalanine. The earlier analysis of about 610 of the donors excluded any sequence lacking an unambiguous match to a single V gene segment. In an earlier analysis of around 590 of the donors, a V segment was called functional when productive rearrangements were above 56.7%, and segregating when the standard deviation between donors exceeded 5%. A statistical classification framework was built for diagnosing cytomegalovirus status from the catalog of TCR beta chain sequences. In a later analysis, V and J genes were assigned by comparing TCR nucleotide sequences against IMGT/GENE-DB human TR gene sequences. A later analysis assigned CDR3 sequences and most-parsimonious VDJ recombination scenarios with the TCRdist pipeline. In a later analysis, each TCR beta chain was defined by its CDR3 amino acid sequence together with its V-gene family, and reads lacking a unique V-gene family were excluded. As a way to deal with suspected cross-contamination and a sequencing artifact, a later analysis dropped 592 nucleotide sequences that were highly shared and had low generation probability. In a later analysis, a clonal expansion index was calculated for each public chain from normalized within-repertoire ranks of inferred template counts. In a later analysis, generation probabilities were computed using a VDJ recombination model fitted to out-of-frame rearrangements, and the results were checked against IGoR. In a later analysis, hypergeometric tests were used to score TCR-TCR, TCR-HLA and TCR-CMV co-occurrence, with a repertoire-size bias correction applied to TCR pairs. To estimate false discovery rates, a later analysis permuted the HLA or CMV assignments 20 times. In a later analysis, co-occurring TCRs were grouped using DBSCAN, with TCRdist sequence similarity added in when clustering inside HLA-allele-positive subsets. Repertoires with fewer than 30,000 or more than 120,000 public chains were left out of co-occurrence clustering, as were five repertoires with anomalous nucleotide sharing. This immuneACCESS table, as held by TCRdb, lists in-frame sequences with V and J called but not all clones. Of the missing ones, under half trace to an unresolved V gene in checked studies; the others have no known cause. V, J and clone size reflect that table, while D and trimming were determined from the DNA. The sample contains some 150,000 clones, about 82% of them found a single time. The top ten clonotypes cover about 4.1% of the sample.

The clonotype was recovered from a woman aged 40-49 years in good health and CMV-seropositive. The sequenced sample was PBMCs.

Read as DNA, the sequence is TGTGCCAGCAGCTTAGCCCTTAGCAATCAGCCCCAGCATTTT. It specifies CASSLALSNQPQHF. This sequence uses TRBV7-2 and TRBJ1-5; no D gene can be assigned with confidence. The germline V gene yields SGHTA for CDR1 and FQGNSA for CDR2. V is shortened by 0 bases, J by 0 bases, and the region joining them spans 3 bases. Its CDR3 holds 14 amino acids, cysteine through phenylalanine. The DNA shown is the 42-base CDR3, in frame from base 1. The CDR3 plus the reference TRBV7-2 and TRBJ1-5 genes for the other parts give the full variable domain: GAGVSQSPSNKVTEKGKDVELRCDPISGHTALYWYRQSLGQGLEFLIYFQGNSAPDKSGLPSDRFSAERTGGSVSTLTIQRTQQEDSAVYLCASSLALSNQPQHFGDGTRLSIL.